The 29 T cell receptor beta chains listed next were all sequenced from one sample in a study of control samples from healthy donors and cancer patients. Sequencing used immunoSEQ multiplex PCR; TCRdb keeps in-frame clones, though not all of them. The data show about 86,000 clones, 85% to 90% seen once. Sequencing input: PBMCs. The origin of the receptors is a woman between 50 and 59 years old with colorectal cancer.

This sequence joins TRBV28 and TRBJ2-5; D might be TRBD2 (5 bases). Between the trimmed V and J ends, which lost 8 bases and 1 base, there was a span of 5 bases. CDR1 is MDHEN, CDR2 SYDVKM, per germline. This CDR3 is 11 amino acids long. CDR3 sequence (DNA): TGTGCCAGCGAGGGCCAAGAGACCCAGTACTTC. Translating gives CASEGQETQYF.

V is TRBV13 and J is TRBJ2-5; D not certain. The ends were cut back, 1 base at V and 2 bases at J, with 8 bases in the middle. This CDR3 is built from 14 residues. Germline CDR1 PRHDT, CDR2 FYEKMQ (reference sequence). CDR3 in DNA: TGTGCCAGCAGCTTAGCTGGATTTCAAGAGACCCAGTACTTC. The encoded protein is CASSLAGFQETQYF.

CDR3 nucleotide sequence: TGCGCCAGCAGCTTGGGACAAGATACGCAGTATTTT. This encodes CASSLGQDTQYF. V is TRBV5-1 and J is TRBJ2-3; D uncertain. CDR3 length: 12 amino acids. V was clipped by 0 bases and J by 5 bases, with 4 bases between them. Germline CDR1 reads SGHRS; CDR2 reads YFSETQ.

The V and J genes are TRBV12-5 and TRBJ1-1; 7 positions agree with TRBD1. This CDR3 has 15 residues. The V and J ends lost 5 bases and 4 bases, in that order; junction bases with no gene match: 10. CDR1 is LGHNT, CDR2 FRNRAP, per germline. CDR3 sequence reads: CASGTRTGPSTEAFF. CDR3 nucleotide sequence: TGTGCTAGTGGTACCCGGACAGGCCCGAGCACTGAAGCTTTCTTT. Combining the CDR3 with reference TRBV12-5 and TRBJ1-1 gives the whole variable domain DARVTQTPRHKVTEMGQEVTMRCQPILGHNTVFWYRQTMMQGLELLAYFRNRAPLDDSGMPKDRFSAEMPDATLATLKIQPSEPRDSAVYFCASGTRTGPSTEAFFGQGTRLTVV.

The chain recombines TRBV6-5 with TRBJ2-5; 11 bases align to TRBD2. There are 16 residues in the CDR3. V trimming: 0 bases; J trimming: 9 bases; junction bases outside the gene matches: 9. Germline V gene data show CDR1 as MNHEY and CDR2 as SVGAGI. Written as DNA, the CDR3 is TGTGCCAGCAGTTACTCTAGTAGCGGGGGGGCGCCGGCCCAGTACTTC. It encodes CASSYSSSGGAPAQYF.

The rearrangement joins TRBV7-2 to TRBJ2-6; D may correspond to TRBD1 or TRBD2 (5 bases each). The CDR3 is made up of 16 amino acids. V lost 6 bases, J lost 0 bases, and 12 bases lay in between. The V gene's germline CDR1 is SGHTA and CDR2 FQGNSA. Here the CDR3 reads CASRRDRVSGANVLTF. In DNA, the CDR3 is TGTGCCAGCAGACGGGACCGAGTCTCTGGGGCCAACGTCCTGACTTTC.

This clone appeared once. The J gene is TRBJ1-6, the V gene TRBV4-3; no clear D gene. Germline V gives CDR1 LGHNA, CDR2 YSLEER. The CDR3 has 19 amino acids. Trimming cost V 0 bases and J 0 bases, with 15 bases left between them. The CDR3 DNA sequence: TGCGCCAGCAGCCAAGATCGAGGCGGAATAAGCTCCTATAATTCACCCCTCCACTTT. It is translated as CASSQDRGGISSYNSPLHF.

This chain connects TRBV30 to TRBJ2-3, with TRBD2 as a possible D gene (6 bases). Germline V gives CDR1 GTSNPN, CDR2 SVGIG (reference sequence). Trimming removed 7 bases at V and 4 bases at J, with 12 bases between. The CDR3 has 12 residues. CDR3 nucleotide sequence: TGTGCCTCCGGGACTGGGCCAGATACGCAGTATTTT. Encoded protein: CASGTGPDTQYF.

This chain joins TRBV5-1 and TRBJ2-5, with 8 positions matching TRBD2. This CDR3 comprises 13 residues. V lost 3 bases to trimming and J lost 3 bases; unmatched junction nucleotides: 1. Germline V gives CDR1 SGHRS, CDR2 YFSETQ. The CDR3 DNA is TGCGCCAGCAGCTCGGGACTAGAAGAGACCCAGTACTTC. Translating it yields CASSSGLEETQYF. The whole variable domain, remainder taken from reference TRBV5-1 and TRBJ2-5, is KAGVTQTPRYLIKTRGQQVTLSCSPISGHRSVSWYQQTPGQGLQFLFEYFSETQRNKGNFPGRFSGRQFSNSRSEMNVSTLELGDSALYLCASSSGLEETQYFGPGTRLLVL.

V usage is TRBV2 and J usage is TRBJ2-7; either TRBD1 or TRBD2 may supply D (5 bases each). V was shortened by 0 bases and J by 5 bases, with 14 bases between the two germline ends. The CDR3 has 15 residues. Germline V CDR1 and CDR2: SNHLY, FYNNEI. The CDR3 here is CASSEALWGNDEQYV. The CDR3 nucleotides are TGTGCCAGCAGTGAAGCGCTTTGGGGGAATGACGAGCAGTACGTC.

The V and J genes are TRBV28 and TRBJ2-7; D might be TRBD2 (5 bases). Trimming took off 4 bases at V and 0 bases at J, with 10 bases between the two ends. Germline CDR1 MDHEN, CDR2 SYDVKM. CDR3 length: 14 residues. CDR3 coding DNA: TGTGCCAGCAGTTCAGCGGACCACTCCTACGAGCAGTACGTC. It translates to CASSSADHSYEQYV.

The chain employs TRBV9 and TRBJ2-4; D could derive from TRBD1 or TRBD2 (6 bases each). The V gene lost 1 base and the J gene lost 7 bases, with 9 bases spanning the gap. CDR1 and CDR2 (germline): SGDLS, YYNGEE. The CDR3 extends over 13 amino acids. Here the CDR3 DNA reads TGTGCCAGCAGCGTACGAGGGGGGAACATTCAGTACTTC. It translates to CASSVRGGNIQYF.

The rearrangement links TRBV5-1 to TRBJ2-3; D not certain. CDR1 is SGHRS and CDR2 is YFSETQ in the germline V gene. Deletions cut 3 bases from V and 1 base from J, with 9 bases between. CDR3 length equals 14 residues. The CDR3 sequence: CASSSTEGTDTQYF. The CDR3 nucleotides are TGCGCCAGCAGCTCCACTGAGGGCACAGATACGCAGTATTTT.

V is TRBV6-5 and J is TRBJ2-6; D is uncertain. Trimming removed 7 bases from V and 0 bases from J, with 7 bases in between. Germline-derived CDR1 and CDR2 are MNHEY and SVGAGI. This CDR3 is built from 14 residues. The CDR3 sequence: CASTTLSGANVLTF. For the CDR3, the DNA is TGTGCCAGCACTACTCTCTCTGGGGCCAACGTCCTGACTTTC.

The V and J genes are TRBV10-2 and TRBJ1-6, with D possibly TRBD1 on 5 matching bases. This CDR3 has 13 amino acids. CDR1 is WSHSY, CDR2 SAAADI, per germline. The V end was cut by 6 bases, the J end by 8 bases, with 11 bases between. The CDR3 DNA follows: TGCGCCAGCAGGGGACGGGTTGATTCACCCCTCCACTTT. This codes for CASRGRVDSPLHF.

The chain combines TRBV7-2 with TRBJ2-5, with D perhaps matching TRBD1 (6 bases). The CDR3 extends over 14 amino acids. V lost 5 bases to trimming and J lost 1 base, with 11 bases between them. Germline V gene data show CDR1 as SGHTA and CDR2 as FQGNSA. The CDR3 protein is CASSPPGVQETQYF. Here the CDR3 DNA reads TGTGCCAGCAGCCCACCAGGGGTCCAAGAGACCCAGTACTTC.

The chain is built from TRBV5-5 and TRBJ1-6; TRBD1 might be the D (6 bases). The CDR3 totals 17 residues. V was shortened by 0 bases and J by 4 bases, with 14 bases between the two germline ends. CDR1 and CDR2 from the germline V gene are SGHKS and YYEKEE (reference sequence). The chain's CDR3 is CASSLVGGALYNSPLHF. CDR3 bases: TGTGCCAGCAGCTTGGTGGGGGGGGCCTTGTATAATTCACCCCTCCACTTT.

On this clone: Other DNA sequences in this sample translate to the same CDR3. The chain combines TRBV28 with TRBJ1-5; D is possibly TRBD1 (6 bases). Germline V CDR1 and CDR2: MDHEN, SYDVKM. V gave up 1 base and J gave up 4 bases, with 14 bases separating them. This CDR3 spans 16 amino acids. CDR3 bases: TGTGCCAGCAGTTTATATCAGGGACAAGGGAATCAGCCCCAGCATTTT. It is translated as CASSLYQGQGNQPQHF.

The chain couples TRBV27 to TRBJ1-5; TRBD1 agrees at 9 bases. Germline CDR1 is MNHEY and CDR2 is SMNVEV (reference sequence). This CDR3 region has 17 residues. Unmatched junction bases numbered 14, after V lost 10 bases and J lost 1 base. The CDR3 spells CATATEGQGLSNQPQHF. In DNA, the CDR3 is TGTGCCACCGCAACCGAGGGACAGGGCCTAAGCAATCAGCCCCAGCATTTT.

The chain carries TRBV6-6 and TRBJ2-1; tentatively, D is TRBD2 (6 bases). CDR1 MNHNY and CDR2 SVGAGI come from the germline V gene (reference sequence). The ends were cut back, 4 bases at V and 6 bases at J, with 7 bases in the middle. This CDR3 spans 12 amino acids. CDR3: CASSSAGNEQFF. The DNA for the CDR3 is TGTGCCAGCAGTTCAGCGGGCAATGAGCAGTTCTTC.

J is TRBJ1-1 and V is TRBV11-1, with no clear D. CDR3 length: 13 amino acids. Trimming left V 3 bases short and J 0 bases short, with 5 bases between. The germline V gene has CDR1 SGHAT and CDR2 FQDESV (reference sequence). For the CDR3, the DNA is TGTGCCAGCAGCTTTGGTTTGAACACTGAAGCTTTCTTT. Its protein product is CASSFGLNTEAFF.

The chain uses TRBV7-9 and TRBJ2-6, with 8 bases aligning to TRBD1. V was pared by 2 bases and J by 4 bases, with 7 bases of the junction left unmatched. The CDR3 has 17 residues. Germline CDR1 SEHNR, CDR2 FQNEAQ (reference sequence). This chain's CDR3 is CASSLPGQGPGANVLTF. DNA of the CDR3: TGTGCCAGCAGCTTACCCGGACAGGGCCCCGGGGCCAACGTCCTGACTTTC.

This clone was observed a few times. The chain recombines TRBV7-9 with TRBJ1-1; a weak D match, TRBD1 (5 bases). The CDR3 is made up of 14 amino acids. With 5 bases removed from V and 2 bases from J, the gap between germline ends came to 12 bases. CDR1 and CDR2 (germline): SEHNR, FQNEAQ (reference sequence). CDR3 nucleotides: TGTGCCAGCAGCGTCGGAGGGGCAAACACTGAAGCTTTCTTT. Translated: CASSVGGANTEAFF.

The rearrangement links TRBV6-5 to TRBJ1-6; the match to TRBD1 covers 8 bases. Germline V CDR1 and CDR2: MNHEY, SVGAGI. The CDR3 length is 16 residues. The ends lost 3 bases at V and 7 bases at J; junction bases unmatched: 8. CDR3 region: CASSYRQGARNSPLHF. In DNA form, the CDR3 reads TGTGCCAGCAGTTATAGGCAGGGGGCGCGGAATTCACCCCTCCACTTT.

The chain employs TRBV6-5 and TRBJ2-1; 12 nucleotides agree with TRBD1. The CDR3 has 15 amino acids. Trimming cost V 4 bases and J 6 bases; bases outside gene matches: 4. From germline, CDR1 is MNHEY and CDR2 SVGAGI. The CDR3 DNA reads as TGTGCCAGCAGTTTGGGACAGGGGGCTTCCAATGAGCAGTTCTTC. Amino acid sequence: CASSLGQGASNEQFF.

CDR3 bases: TGTGCCAGCAGCGACCCCGGGACAACGAACACCGGGGAGCTGTTTTTT. Its protein is CASSDPGTTNTGELFF. The chain employs TRBV2 and TRBJ2-2; D may be TRBD1 (6 bases). Germline CDR1 SNHLY, CDR2 FYNNEI. This CDR3 comprises 16 residues. V lost 6 bases and J 0 bases, leaving 14 bases between the germline ends. The full variable domain, rest sourced from reference TRBV2 and TRBJ2-2, is EPEVTQTPSHQVTQMGQEVILRCVPISNHLYFYWYRQILGQKVEFLVSFYNNEISEKSEIFDDQFSVERPDGSNFTLKIRSTKLEDSAMYFCASSDPGTTNTGELFFGEGSRLTVL.

V and J are TRBV19 and TRBJ1-1, with TRBD1 matching 7 bases. The V and J ends lost 2 bases and 5 bases, in that order; junction bases with no gene match: 11. The CDR3 consists of 16 residues. Germline V CDR1 and CDR2: LNHDA, SQIVND (reference sequence). The chain's CDR3 is CASSIRSTGEGTEAFF. In DNA, the CDR3 is TGTGCCAGTAGTATACGCTCAACAGGGGAAGGGACTGAAGCTTTCTTT.

This clone came up once. The genes are TRBV6-5 and TRBJ1-5; D is possibly TRBD1 (5 bases). V lost 6 bases, J lost 5 bases, and 11 bases lay in between. The germline CDR1 and CDR2 sequences are MNHEY and SVGAGI. The CDR3 runs 13 residues. DNA for the CDR3: TGTGCCAGCAGAATACAGGAGGATCAGCCCCAGCATTTT. Protein sequence: CASRIQEDQPQHF.

The chain recombines TRBV6-2 or TRBV6-3 with TRBJ2-5, with a weak D call TRBD2 (6 bases). The length of the CDR3 is 13 residues. Trimming removed 2 bases at V and 4 bases at J, with 8 bases between. Per the germline V gene, CDR1 is MNHEY and CDR2 is SVGEGT. The CDR3 region is CASSYLGGETQYF. CDR3 nucleotides: TGTGCCAGCAGTTACCTGGGGGGAGAGACCCAGTACTTC.